This T cell receptor (beta chain) was captured in a study of blood T cells in healthy people across ages. Alongside a J-beta primer mix, a sample-barcoded 5' primer served in a second PCR lasting about 7 to 11 cycles. One entry per CDR3 protein results from TCRdb running MiXCR on the 5' RACE reads. There are roughly 500,000 distinct CDR3 sequences in the sample; roughly 28% occur only once, and roughly 18% lies in the top ten. Germline V gene sequence: CDR1 LNHDA, CDR2 SQIVND (reference sequence). The CDR3 extends over 15 amino acids. The J segment lost 4 bases and the V segment lost 6 bases, leaving 7 bases of the junction unmatched.

The material sequenced was blood. This chain joins TRBV19 and TRBJ1-5, with 9 positions matching TRBD1. The sequence was obtained from a woman aged 70-85 years in good health. This chain's CDR3 is CASSPDRGLNQPQHF. The CDR3 nucleotides read TGTGCCAGTAGCCCGGACAGGGGACTGAATCAGCCCCAGCATTTT.